Here is one TCR beta chain with its context. This entry belongs to a study of early T cells in non-severe SARS-CoV-2 infection. Germline CDR1 GTSNPN, CDR2 SVGIG (reference sequence). CDR3 length: 11 residues. V lost 1 base and J lost 5, with 6 bases in between. TCRdb reprocessed the 5' RACE reads via MiXCR and lists one record per CDR3 protein. The sample yields about 76,000 distinct CDR3 sequences, roughly 12% seen once. The sample was whole blood. This clonotype originated in an adult who was a healthcare worker with PCR-confirmed SARS-CoV-2 infection or an uninfected control (not recorded which). The gene calls are TRBV30 and TRBJ2-7; D call uncertain. The DNA for the CDR3 is TGTGCCTGGAGTGCAGGCGACGAGCAGTACTTC. Translated, it gives CAWSAGDEQYF.